A selection of T cell receptor beta chains follows, all from one sample in a study of cytomegalovirus exposure and HLA in healthy donors. Sequenced by immunoSEQ multiplex PCR; TCRdb stores in-frame clones only, minus some. The sample consists of some 130,000 clones, 80% to 90% of them appearing once. Sequencing was performed on PBMCs. The source of these receptors is a woman younger than 30 in good health and CMV-seronegative. Each CDR3 is given with its conserved first and last residue. D genes are given only for firm matches. Some rows have no size entry. The others give once, few or many, or a class for an expanded clone.

clone size,J gene,V gene,D gene,CDR3 protein,CDR3 DNA
-,TRBJ1-2,TRBV9,TRBD1,CASSTGGTGGAPRSYTF,TGTGCCAGCAGCACAGGAGGGACAGGGGGCGCCCCGCGTTCCTACACCTTC
-,TRBJ1-1,TRBV9,-,CASSRSTGSLEPEAFF,TGTGCCAGCAGCCGTTCCACGGGGTCCCTAGAGCCTGAAGCTTTCTTT
-,TRBJ2-5,TRBV10-3,TRBD2,CAIRTSGGGTGTQYF,TGTGCCATCAGGACTAGCGGGGGAGGGACCGGGACCCAGTACTTC
-,TRBJ2-2,TRBV9,-,CASSVGLVSNTGELFF,TGTGCCAGCAGCGTAGGTCTAGTATCAAACACCGGGGAGCTGTTTTTT
-,TRBJ2-2,TRBV5-4,-,CASSLTQGGDTGELFF,TGTGCCAGCAGCTTGACACAGGGGGGGGACACCGGGGAGCTGTTTTTT
-,TRBJ2-3,TRBV11-2,-,CASSIYTDTQYF,TGTGCCAGCAGCATATACACAGATACGCAGTATTTT
-,TRBJ1-2,TRBV2,-,CASSVGQPTSYGYTF,TGTGCCAGCAGTGTAGGACAGCCGACGTCCTATGGCTACACCTTC
-,TRBJ2-5,TRBV9,TRBD2,CASSARDYTKETQYF,TGTGCCAGCAGCGCCCGGGACTATACGAAAGAGACCCAGTACTTC
-,TRBJ2-2,TRBV4-1,TRBD2,CASSHPRGDGTNTGELFF,TGCGCCAGCAGCCATCCTCGGGGGGACGGTACGAACACCGGGGAGCTGTTTTTT
-,TRBJ2-5,TRBV6-5,TRBD1,CASRVNWDSQETQYF,TGTGCCAGCAGGGTGAATTGGGACAGCCAAGAGACCCAGTACTTC
-,TRBJ1-3,TRBV7-3,TRBD1,CASSLIPDRGRSGNTIYF,TGTGCCAGCAGCTTAATCCCGGACAGGGGGCGATCTGGAAACACCATATATTTT
-,TRBJ1-1,TRBV10-3,-,CAASREGTEAFF,TGTGCCGCTTCGAGAGAGGGCACTGAAGCTTTCTTT
-,TRBJ1-6,TRBV6-1,-,CALNGQTNSPLHF,TGTGCCCTAAACGGACAGACAAATTCACCCCTCCACTTT
-,TRBJ1-2,TRBV27,-,CASRRGAAYGYTF,TGTGCCAGCAGAAGGGGCGCGGCGTATGGCTACACCTTC
-,TRBJ1-1,TRBV10-1,TRBD1,CASSEYGTAEGDTEAFF,TGCGCCAGCAGTGAGTACGGGACAGCTGAAGGGGACACTGAAGCTTTCTTT
-,TRBJ2-2,TRBV5-1,-,CASSLYTTNTGELFF,TGCGCCAGCAGCTTGTACACCACGAACACCGGGGAGCTGTTTTTT
-,TRBJ1-1,TRBV7-9,TRBD1,CASQRQGVWYAEAFF,TGTGCCAGCCAAAGACAGGGGGTTTGGTACGCTGAAGCTTTCTTT
-,TRBJ2-7,TRBV2,TRBD1,CASSGSDRGKNTYEQYF,TGTGCCAGCAGTGGAAGTGACAGGGGAAAGAACACCTACGAGCAGTACTTC
-,TRBJ2-1,TRBV5-4,TRBD2,CASGGGPAVADEQFF,TGTGCCAGCGGCGGGGGTCCGGCGGTGGCGGATGAGCAGTTCTTC
once,TRBJ2-2,TRBV27,TRBD2,CASSEYGTSTPGELFF,TGTGCCAGCAGTGAATACGGGACTAGCACGCCCGGGGAGCTGTTTTTT
-,TRBJ1-1,TRBV29-1,TRBD1,CSVTGDRGNTEAFF,TGCAGCGTTACGGGGGACAGGGGGAACACTGAAGCTTTCTTT
-,TRBJ1-5,TRBV6-6,TRBD1,CASALRQGDQPQHF,TGTGCCAGCGCCCTTCGACAGGGGGATCAGCCCCAGCATTTT
-,TRBJ2-7,TRBV9,-,CASGGTQEQYF,TGTGCCAGCGGGGGGACGCAGGAGCAGTACTTC
once,TRBJ1-3,TRBV5-1,-,CASSPGGSSGNTIYF,TGCGCCAGCAGCCCCGGGGGGAGCTCTGGAAACACCATATATTTT
-,TRBJ1-4,TRBV19,-,CASTGQPNEKLFF,TGTGCCAGTACTGGGCAGCCTAATGAAAAACTGTTTTTT
-,TRBJ2-7,TRBV6-1,-,CASSEAGGVRYEQYF,TGTGCCAGCAGTGAAGCAGGAGGGGTGCGCTACGAGCAGTACTTC